The clone carrying this T cell receptor beta chain has only a few counts. This entry belongs to a study of CD8 T cells in ankylosing spondylitis. Libraries of TCR beta came from quantitative 5'-RACE with molecular barcodes. TCRdb reprocessed the 5' RACE reads with MiXCR, giving one entry per CDR3 protein. The repertoire holds approximately 150,000 distinct CDR3 sequences, with approximately 9.9% as singletons. This CDR3 is 11 amino acids long. V was trimmed by 3 bases and J by 6 bases, leaving 9 bases between them. CDR1 is GTSNPN, CDR2 SVGIG, per germline (reference sequence). The sample taken for sequencing was blood, either unsorted or a sorted T cell fraction (not recorded which). This clonotype was obtained from a female donor with ankylosing spondylitis or in good health (not recorded which). The chain is built from TRBV30 and TRBJ2-7; TRBD1 might be the D (6 bases). The CDR3 sequence is CAWRQGREQYF. The CDR3, as DNA: TGTGCCTGGAGACAGGGCCGCGAGCAGTACTTC.